This paragraph covers one T cell receptor beta chain sequence. The data derive from a study of cytotoxic CD8 clonotypes in ibrutinib-treated CLL. In the study overall: The patient breakdown showed more than 9 relapsed/refractory and around 16 treatment-naive cases, with some 18 IGHV unmutated.

Here immunoSEQ multiplex PCR was the method, and the copy in TCRdb shows in-frame clones only, minus some. The table records 100,000 to 150,000 clones, 70% to 90% of them present only once. J was trimmed by 1 base and V by 9 bases; bases with no gene match: 8. Germline V gene lookup returns CDR1 SNHLY and CDR2 FYNNEI. This CDR3 is 17 amino acids long. The chain links TRBV2 to TRBJ1-6; TRBD1 matches 11 bases. Here the sequenced sample was PBMCs, taken after 24 months of ibrutinib treatment. This clonotype was obtained from a human donor with chronic lymphocytic leukemia. The CDR3 sequence is CASPGTGGDSYNSPLHF. Here the CDR3 DNA reads TGTGCCAGTCCCGGGACAGGGGGAGATTCCTATAATTCACCCCTCCACTTT. Full variable domain (missing parts from reference TRBV2 and TRBJ1-6): EPEVTQTPSHQVTQMGQEVILRCVPISNHLYFYWYRQILGQKVEFLVSFYNNEISEKSEIFDDQFSVERPDGSNFTLKIRSTKLEDSAMYFCASPGTGGDSYNSPLHFGNGTRLTVT.